This TCR beta chain was sequenced in a study of blood T cell repertoires in COVID-19. Background on the study: Acute-phase and convalescent COVID-19 samples originated in the United States, Italy and Spain. Sources were T cells, B-cell-depleted T cells, or PBMCs; the material itself was cDNA or gDNA.

Trimming removed 3 bases from V and 2 bases from J; junction bases left unmatched: 6. Germline assignment: CDR1 SGHRS and CDR2 YFSETQ. The CDR3 is 15 amino acids. In the original analysis: Reference gene primer amplification gave estimated nucleated cell counts. Profiled with immunoSEQ multiplex PCR; TCRdb holds only in-frame clones, not every one. V and J calls plus clone size are reproduced from that table; the DNA served to infer D and trimming. The sample includes roughly 260,000 clones, approximately 90% of them seen just once. Sequenced sample: peripheral blood. This TCR came from a woman aged 40-49 years with acute or convalescent COVID-19. The chain recombines TRBV5-1 with TRBJ2-3; 7 nucleotides align to TRBD1. This CDR3 is CASSSFGQDTDTQYF. The CDR3 nucleotides read TGCGCCAGCAGCTCCTTTGGACAGGACACAGATACGCAGTATTTT.